This T cell receptor (beta chain) was recorded in a study of blood T cell repertoires in COVID-19. On the study more broadly: The United States, Italy and Spain supplied acute and convalescent COVID-19 samples. The cDNA or gDNA used as material had been derived from T cells, B-cell-depleted T cells, or PBMCs.

Enrollment of patients from Seattle took place during active infection, with longitudinal follow-up. This CDR3 region has 15 residues. V gave up 6 bases and J gave up 6 bases; unmatched junction bases: 9. Germline CDR1 reads MNHNY; CDR2 reads SVGAGI (reference sequence). Original analysis: Nucleated cell counts were estimated from reference gene primer amplification. Measured with immunoSEQ multiplex PCR; TCRdb has only the in-frame clones, and not every one. The V and J calls and clone size were taken over from that table, and D and trimming were inferred from the DNA. Of around 430,000 clones listed, around 89% are singletons.

This sequence was found in a woman in her 50s with COVID-19, enrolled during active disease. Sequencing was done on a sample of peripheral blood. The chain carries TRBV6-6 and TRBJ1-4; 8 positions match TRBD1. CDR3 nucleotides: TGTGCCAGCAGCCTGGGGACAGGCGGAGATGAAAAACTGTTTTTT. It codes for CASSLGTGGDEKLFF.